This TCR beta chain originates from a study of cytomegalovirus exposure and HLA in healthy donors. Study findings and constraints: A subsequent analysis found that TCR clusters from the first cohort also tended to co-occur in the roughly 120 validation repertoires, with about 95% of cluster scores above 0. The classifier, whose performance was assessed in both the original and validation cohorts, reportedly diagnosed cytomegalovirus status with high specificity and sensitivity.

As regards this clone: The target antigen is unknown.

The data were produced by immunoSEQ multiplex PCR, yet TCRdb's version contains in-frame clones alone and is incomplete. The data hold about 98,000 clones, with around nine tenths observed a single time. V was cut by 2 bases and J by 4 bases, with 11 bases left in between. CDR1 and CDR2 (germline): MDHEN, SYDVKM. The CDR3 contains 14 residues. The chain joins TRBV28 to TRBJ2-5; the D gene is possibly TRBD2 (6 bases). The specimen was PBMCs. The sequence came from a woman between 25 and 40 years old in good health and CMV-seronegative. In DNA form, the CDR3 reads TGTGCCAGCAGTTTACTAGCGCCTGTAGAGACCCAGTACTTC. This encodes CASSLLAPVETQYF.